The 22 T cell receptor beta chains below were found in one sample sequenced in a study of CD8+ T cells in alopecia areata. Treatment here: oral pan-JAK inhibitor, 5-10 mg twice daily. It was cDNA, reverse transcribed from extracted RNA, that served as the sequencing template. Assay used: immunoSEQ multiplex PCR; TCRdb lists only in-frame clones, some missing. The sample has about 100,000 clones; about 60% are singletons. Sequenced here: CD8+ T cells sorted from blood, sampled at approximately week 56, from a patient treated with tofacitinib. These receptor sequences come from a human donor with alopecia areata.

The rearrangement joins TRBV7-8 to TRBJ1-2; D unresolved. The V gene lost 0 bases and the J gene lost 4 bases, with 9 bases spanning the gap. The CDR3 covers 14 residues. Looked up from germline, CDR1 is SGHVS and CDR2 is FQNEAQ. Here the CDR3 reads CASSLASGFYGYTF. CDR3 bases: TGTGCCAGCAGCTTAGCTTCTGGGTTCTATGGCTACACCTTC.

The chain carries TRBV7-9 and TRBJ2-3; D possibly corresponds to TRBD1 (5 bases). This CDR3 region has 16 residues. The V end was cut by 1 base, the J end by 2 bases, with 13 bases between. Germline V gene lookup returns CDR1 SEHNR and CDR2 FQNEAQ (reference sequence). CDR3 sequence (DNA): TGTGCCAGCAGCTTAGTAAGTCAGGGATACACAGATACGCAGTATTTT. Translation: CASSLVSQGYTDTQYF. Combining the CDR3 with reference TRBV7-9 and TRBJ2-3 gives the whole variable domain DTGVSQNPRHKITKRGQNVTFRCDPISEHNRLYWYRQTLGQGPEFLTYFQNEAQLEKSRLLSDRFSAERPKGSFSTLEIQRTEQGDSAMYLCASSLVSQGYTDTQYFGPGTRLTVL.

This chain links TRBV25-1 with TRBJ2-3; D possibly uses TRBD1 or TRBD2 (6 bases each). The CDR3 is 18 residues long. Germline V gene lookup returns CDR1 MGHDK and CDR2 SYGVNS. With 1 base removed from V and 2 bases from J, the gap between germline ends came to 19 bases. The CDR3 bases are TGTGCCAGCAGTGAATCCCCATCGCGAGGGGGGAACACAGATACGCAGTATTTT. As protein: CASSESPSRGGNTDTQYF.

This clone was picked up one time. This chain connects TRBV29-1 to TRBJ1-1; D may be TRBD1 (5 bases). The V end lost 7 bases, the J end lost 1 base, and 13 bases lay between the germline ends. Per germline, CDR1 SQVTM and CDR2 ANQGSEA. CDR3 length: 13 residues. CDR3 sequence (DNA): TGCAGCGGTACCGGGGGGAGGAACACTGAAGCTTTCTTT. This gives the protein CSGTGGRNTEAFF.

Points on this clone: An end of the junction does not agree with germline; a read error may underlie this. The chain carries TRBV2 and TRBJ1-5; no reliable D call. The germline gives CDR1 SNHLY, CDR2 FYNNEI. The CDR3 has 17 residues. CDR3 sequence (DNA): TGTGCCAGCAATGAAGGGCAGAACATCTATAGCAATCAGCCCCAGCATTTT. It translates to CASNEGQNIYSNQPQHF.

The chain is built from TRBV14 and TRBJ1-1, with D hard to call. The CDR3 spans 13 residues. Germline V gene sequence: CDR1 SGHDN, CDR2 FVKESK. V lost 4 bases to trimming and J lost 1 base, with 7 bases between them. The CDR3, as DNA: TGTGCCAGCAGCCTCGGACCGAACACTGAAGCTTTCTTT. As protein: CASSLGPNTEAFF.

This clone was counted between two and nine times. This chain links TRBV4-1 with TRBJ2-1, with no clear D. Trimming shortened V by 1 base and J by 7 bases, and 2 bases separated the two germline ends. The CDR3 totals 11 residues. Germline V gene data show CDR1 as MGHRA and CDR2 as YSYEKL. CDR3: CASSQGNEQFF. The CDR3 DNA is TGCGCCAGCAGCCAAGGAAATGAGCAGTTCTTC.

The chain couples TRBV19 to TRBJ1-1, with a tentative D call TRBD1 (5 bases). The germline V gene has CDR1 LNHDA and CDR2 SQIVND (reference sequence). The CDR3 covers 17 residues. The germline V and J ends were trimmed by 5 bases and 0 bases, with 19 bases remaining between them. CDR3 DNA: TGTGCCAGTAGTCCCCGGACGGTGAGGGGTATGAACACTGAAGCTTTCTTT. This translates into CASSPRTVRGMNTEAFF. The whole variable domain, remainder taken from reference TRBV19 and TRBJ1-1, is DGGITQSPKYLFRKEGQNVTLSCEQNLNHDAMYWYRQDPGQGLRLIYYSQIVNDFQKGDIAEGYSVSREKKESFPLTVTSAQKNPTAFYLCASSPRTVRGMNTEAFFGQGTRLTVV.

The rearrangement joins TRBV4-1 to TRBJ2-7; D possibly corresponds to TRBD2 (6 bases). Looked up from germline, CDR1 is MGHRA and CDR2 is YSYEKL. The CDR3 has 12 amino acids. Deletions cut 4 bases from V and 7 bases from J, with 11 bases between. The CDR3 nucleotides read TGCGCCAGCAGCCCCGATGGGAGGGAGCAGTACTTC. Translation gives CASSPDGREQYF.

The V gene is TRBV2, the J gene TRBJ2-5; 7 nucleotides align to TRBD1. Germline V gene data show CDR1 as SNHLY and CDR2 as FYNNEI. CDR3 length equals 13 residues. Germline trimming cut 6 bases from V and 4 bases from J; bases unmatched to any gene: 5. The CDR3 protein is CASRNRGSETQYF. The CDR3 bases are TGTGCCAGCAGAAACAGGGGTTCAGAGACCCAGTACTTC.

The chain combines TRBV5-1 with TRBJ2-1; D may be TRBD2 (6 bases). This CDR3 is 16 amino acids long. CDR1 is SGHRS, CDR2 YFSETQ, per germline. V was pared by 4 bases and J by 3 bases, with 17 bases between. The CDR3 spells CASSTNRGRNYNEQFF. The CDR3 DNA reads as TGCGCCAGCAGCACAAACCGGGGGAGGAACTACAATGAGCAGTTCTTC.

This sequence joins TRBV4-1 and TRBJ1-6; tentative D call: TRBD1 (6 bases). From germline, CDR1 is MGHRA and CDR2 YSYEKL. The CDR3 consists of 15 residues. Trimming took 5 bases from V and 10 from J, leaving 18 bases between them. The CDR3 DNA sequence: TGCGCCAGCAGCGAGACCCAGGGGCCGCCGTCACCCCTCCACTTT. Amino acid sequence: CASSETQGPPSPLHF.

J is TRBJ2-1 and V is TRBV25-1; the D gene is possibly TRBD2 (6 bases). CDR3 length: 13 residues. Germline CDR1 and CDR2: MGHDK and SYGVNS. Trimming pared 5 bases from V and 2 bases from J, leaving 7 bases between. Here the CDR3 DNA reads TGTGCCAGCAGTTGGACTACCTACAATGAGCAGTTCTTC. Translated, it gives CASSWTTYNEQFF. Full variable domain (missing parts from reference TRBV25-1 and TRBJ2-1): EADIYQTPRYLVIGTGKKITLECSQTMGHDKMYWYQQDPGMELHLIHYSYGVNSTEKGDLSSESTVSRIRTEHFPLTLESARPSHTSQYLCASSWTTYNEQFFGPGTRLTVL.

The rearrangement joins TRBV4-2 to TRBJ2-7; D is ambiguous. Germline V gene sequence: CDR1 LGHNA, CDR2 YNFKEQ. The CDR3 contains 15 residues. V was clipped by 0 bases and J by 0 bases, with 9 bases between them. CDR3 protein: CASSQESAGSYEQYF. CDR3 DNA sequence: TGTGCCAGCAGCCAAGAGAGTGCAGGCTCCTACGAGCAGTACTTC.

The chain joins TRBV7-9 to TRBJ1-3; D ambiguous. Trimming took 2 bases from V and 0 from J, leaving 8 bases between them. This CDR3 is built from 15 residues. Germline lookup yields CDR1 SEHNR and CDR2 FQNEAQ (reference sequence). The CDR3 region is CASSLPPASGNTIYF. DNA for the CDR3: TGTGCCAGCAGCTTACCCCCGGCCTCTGGAAACACCATATATTTT.

Here the CDR3 reads CASRAARENSPLHF. In nucleotides, the CDR3 is TGTGCCAGCCGCGCAGCGCGGGAAAATTCACCCCTCCACTTT. The rearrangement joins TRBV2 to TRBJ1-6; D gene uncertain. The germline gives CDR1 SNHLY, CDR2 FYNNEI. V lost 8 bases and J lost 7, with 15 bases in between. This CDR3 is built from 14 residues.

This clone turned up a few times. CDR3 nucleotide sequence: TGCAGCGTTGGGCGGGGGGCCAACAATGAGCAGTTCTTC. Residues: CSVGRGANNEQFF. The chain uses TRBV29-1 and TRBJ2-1; 8 bases line up with TRBD2. The CDR3 is 13 amino acids. Germline assignment: CDR1 SQVTM and CDR2 ANQGSEA. Trimming at V came to 4 bases and at J to 5 bases, leaving 4 bases not matched to a gene.

This chain links TRBV6-5 with TRBJ1-4; a possible D gene is TRBD1 (6 bases). CDR3 length: 12 residues. V lost 7 bases and J 5 bases, leaving 8 bases between the germline ends. Germline V gives CDR1 MNHEY, CDR2 SVGAGI. CDR3 bases: TGTGCCAGCAAGGGGGGGAATGAAAAACTGTTTTTT. Translating gives CASKGGNEKLFF.

The chain uses TRBV6-6 and TRBJ1-4, with 8 nucleotides matching TRBD1. Per germline, CDR1 MNHNY and CDR2 SVGAGI (reference sequence). The CDR3 runs 15 residues. V lost 6 bases to trimming and J lost 0 bases; unmatched junction nucleotides: 3. This chain's CDR3 is CASRGQGPTNEKLFF. CDR3 in DNA: TGTGCCAGCAGAGGACAGGGACCAACTAATGAAAAACTGTTTTTT.

The V and J genes are TRBV28 and TRBJ2-5, with D perhaps being TRBD1 or TRBD2 (5 bases each). CDR3 length: 15 residues. CDR1 MDHEN and CDR2 SYDVKM come from the germline V gene. V lost 6 bases to trimming and J lost 1 base, with 15 bases between them. CDR3 DNA: TGTGCCAGCAGCCTGCGAGACGGGACCCAAGAGACCCAGTACTTC. It is translated as CASSLRDGTQETQYF.

The J gene is TRBJ2-1, the V gene TRBV7-6, with 10 positions matching TRBD2. The length of the CDR3 is 16 residues. Germline CDR1 and CDR2: SGHVS and FNYEAQ. The ends lost 4 bases at V and 6 bases at J; junction bases unmatched: 9. The CDR3 reads CASSYGSGGAPNEQFF. The DNA for the CDR3 is TGTGCCAGCAGCTATGGCAGCGGGGGGGCCCCCAATGAGCAGTTCTTC.

The J gene is TRBJ2-2, the V gene TRBV10-3; D not certain. CDR1 ENHRY and CDR2 SYGVKD come from the germline V gene. V was cut by 0 bases and J by 6 bases, with 2 bases left in between. The CDR3 has 12 amino acids. In DNA form, the CDR3 reads TGTGCCATCAGTGAGTCCCCCGGGGAGCTGTTTTTT. It translates to CAISESPGELFF.